The T cell receptor beta chain under discussion was sequenced for a study of blood T cell repertoires in COVID-19. Study information: Italy, Spain and the United States were the sources of the convalescent and acute COVID-19 samples. PBMCs, B-cell-depleted T cells, or T cells were the source of the cDNA or gDNA that made up the material.

Original handling: Researchers report that nucleated cell counts were estimated from reference gene primer amplification. Clones were read by immunoSEQ multiplex PCR, and TCRdb kept only the in-frame ones, dropping some. For V, J and clone size, that table is used; D and trimming come from the DNA. Here the sample spans 25,000 to 30,000 clones, about 92% being singletons. This CDR3 region has 16 residues. In germline, CDR1 is SGHAT, CDR2 FQNNGV. V was clipped by 7 bases and J by 0 bases; unmatched bases: 8. Input material: peripheral blood. The gene calls are TRBV11-2 and TRBJ1-3; TRBD1 agrees at 8 bases. The clonotype originates from a woman in her 70s with COVID-19, enrolled during active disease. Here the CDR3 DNA reads TGTGCCAGCACTTCGACAGGGGCAGTCTCTGGAAACACCATATATTTT. It specifies CASTSTGAVSGNTIYF.